This T cell receptor (beta chain) came from a study of blood T cell repertoires in COVID-19. On the study more broadly: Acute and convalescent COVID-19 specimens originated in the United States, Italy and Spain.

Here immunoSEQ multiplex PCR was the method, and the copy in TCRdb shows in-frame clones only, minus some. The table records approximately 360,000 clones, 80% to 90% of them present only once. The length of the CDR3 is 18 residues. V dropped 4 bases and J dropped 0 bases, with 16 bases sitting between them. Germline CDR1 is LGHDT and CDR2 is YNNKEL (reference sequence). The sequence derives from a man aged 35 to 55 in a cohort exposed to, infected with or recovered from COVID-19 (not recorded which). The sequenced sample consisted of PBMCs or T cells enriched from blood (not recorded which). V is TRBV3-1 (or the pseudogene TRBV3-2) and J is TRBJ2-6, with D perhaps matching TRBD1 (6 bases). DNA for the CDR3: TGTGCCAGCAGCCTCATCACGGGACAAAACTCTGGGGCCAACGTCCTGACTTTC. Protein product: CASSLITGQNSGANVLTF.